Listed here are 3 T cell receptor beta chains from one sample, sequenced in a study of cytomegalovirus exposure and HLA in healthy donors. In the PCR, 60 Vbeta and 13 Jbeta primers were used. Assay used: immunoSEQ multiplex PCR; TCRdb lists only in-frame clones, some missing. The repertoire has 130,000 to 150,000 clones, about 80% of them found once; the top ten carry less than 15%. The sample taken for sequencing was PBMCs. These receptor sequences come from a man in his forties or fifties in good health and CMV-seropositive.

This sequence joins TRBV7-2 and TRBJ1-2; maybe TRBD1 (5 bases). Germline CDR1 and CDR2: SGHTA and FQGNSA. Trimming shortened V by 5 bases and J by 3 bases, and 13 bases separated the two germline ends. The CDR3 sequence is 14 residues long. The CDR3 loop reads CASSLGWGDYGYTF. CDR3 bases: TGTGCCAGCAGCCTTGGATGGGGGGACTATGGCTACACCTTC. The full variable domain, in which reference TRBV7-2 and TRBJ1-2 provide the parts outside the CDR3, is GAGVSQSPSNKVTEKGKDVELRCDPISGHTALYWYRQSLGQGLEFLIYFQGNSAPDKSGLPSDRFSAERTGGSVSTLTIQRTQQEDSAVYLCASSLGWGDYGYTFGSGTRLTVV.

The rearrangement joins TRBV5-6 to TRBJ2-7, with D uncertain. The CDR3 spans 13 residues. V was clipped by 0 bases and J by 4 bases, with 8 bases between them. Germline assignment: CDR1 SGHDT and CDR2 YYEEEE. As DNA, the CDR3 is TGTGCCAGCAGCTTGGGACATGGTTACGAGCAGTACTTC. The encoded protein is CASSLGHGYEQYF.

This chain joins TRBV5-4 and TRBJ2-6, with 8 positions matching TRBD2. Trimming at V came to 2 bases and at J to 4 bases, leaving 11 bases not matched to a gene. CDR1 is SGHNT, CDR2 YYREEE, per germline (reference sequence). This CDR3 is built from 18 residues. CDR3 in amino acids: CASSFRLASSWGANVLTF. The CDR3 DNA is TGTGCCAGCAGCTTTAGACTAGCGAGCAGCTGGGGGGCCAACGTCCTGACTTTC.